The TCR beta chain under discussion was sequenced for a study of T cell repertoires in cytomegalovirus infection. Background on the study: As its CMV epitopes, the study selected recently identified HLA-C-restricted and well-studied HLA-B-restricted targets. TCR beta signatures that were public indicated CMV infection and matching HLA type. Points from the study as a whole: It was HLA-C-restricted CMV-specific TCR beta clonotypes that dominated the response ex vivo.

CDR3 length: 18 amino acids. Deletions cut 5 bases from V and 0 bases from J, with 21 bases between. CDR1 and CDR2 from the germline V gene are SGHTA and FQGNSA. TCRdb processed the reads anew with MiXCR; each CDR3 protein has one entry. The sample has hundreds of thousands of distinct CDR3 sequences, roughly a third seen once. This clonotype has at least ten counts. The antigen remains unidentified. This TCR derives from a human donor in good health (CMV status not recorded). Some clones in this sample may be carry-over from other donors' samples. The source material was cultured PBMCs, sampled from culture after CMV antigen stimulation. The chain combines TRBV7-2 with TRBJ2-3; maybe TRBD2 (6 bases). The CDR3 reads CASSPRPQRVTSTDTQYF. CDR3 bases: TGTGCCAGCAGCCCGAGACCCCAGCGGGTAACTAGCACAGATACGCAGTATTTT.